The rows below give T cell receptor beta chains drawn from one sample of a study of T cells in Graves' hyperthyroidism and ophthalmopathy. TCRdb reprocessed the multiplex PCR reads via MiXCR and lists one record per CDR3 protein. The sample records some 600,000 distinct CDR3 sequences, approximately 44% being singletons. Material: peripheral blood or thyroid tissue (not recorded which). These receptors all come from a woman aged 18-29 years with Graves' hyperthyroidism. Each CDR3 is given with its conserved first and last residue. The D gene is left open where the match is weak. Size is stated for part of the rows, as once, few or many counts, or as a class when the clone is expanded.

j_call: TRBJ2-7
v_call: TRBV5-1
cdr3_length: 14
d_call: -
clone_size: -
cdr3_nt: TGCGCCAGCAGCTGGGAGGCGGGTCACTACGAGCAGTACTTC
cdr3_aa: CASSWEAGHYEQYF

j_call: TRBJ2-7
v_call: TRBV7-1
cdr3_length: 12
d_call: -
clone_size: -
cdr3_nt: TGTGCCAGCAGCTCGACTAAGGATGAGCAGTACTTC
cdr3_aa: CASSSTKDEQYF

j_call: TRBJ1-5
v_call: TRBV2
cdr3_length: 14
d_call: -
clone_size: many
cdr3_nt: TGTGCCAGCAGTGTAACAGGGAGCAATCAGCCCCAGCATTTT
cdr3_aa: CASSVTGSNQPQHF

j_call: TRBJ2-5
v_call: TRBV24-1
cdr3_length: 15
d_call: -
clone_size: many
cdr3_nt: TGTGCCACCAGTGACCACGGATACATAAGAGAGACCCAGTACTTC
cdr3_aa: CATSDHGYIRETQYF

j_call: TRBJ2-7
v_call: TRBV2
cdr3_length: 12
d_call: -
clone_size: few
cdr3_nt: TGTGCCAGCATGCAAGGGTGCTACGAGCAGTACTTC
cdr3_aa: CASMQGCYEQYF

j_call: TRBJ1-5
v_call: TRBV13
cdr3_length: 13
d_call: -
clone_size: -
cdr3_nt: TGTGCCAGCCGCGCGGGGGTGGATCAGCCCCAGCATTTT
cdr3_aa: CASRAGVDQPQHF

j_call: TRBJ1-6
v_call: TRBV9
cdr3_length: 14
d_call: TRBD1
clone_size: -
cdr3_nt: TGTGCCAGCAGTGGACAGGGAGATAATTCACCCCTCCACTTT
cdr3_aa: CASSGQGDNSPLHF

j_call: TRBJ1-1
v_call: TRBV10-3
cdr3_length: 15
d_call: TRBD1
clone_size: -
cdr3_nt: TGTGCCATCACCTCCCGGGGACAGGGGGGGACTGAAGCTTTCTTT
cdr3_aa: CAITSRGQGGTEAFF

j_call: TRBJ2-7
v_call: TRBV2
cdr3_length: 16
d_call: TRBD1
clone_size: -
cdr3_nt: TGTGCCAGCAGCCTGGAACCGGGACAGGGGTCCTACGAGCAGTACTTC
cdr3_aa: CASSLEPGQGSYEQYF

j_call: TRBJ1-4
v_call: TRBV25-1
cdr3_length: 15
d_call: -
clone_size: many
cdr3_nt: TGTGCCAGCAGTGACCACCGGGACCCCTCTCGGAAACTGTTTTTT
cdr3_aa: CASSDHRDPSRKLFF

j_call: TRBJ2-7
v_call: TRBV7-9
cdr3_length: 12
d_call: -
clone_size: many
cdr3_nt: TGTGCCAGCAGCTTAAGGGCCTACGAGCAGTACTTC
cdr3_aa: CASSLRAYEQYF

j_call: TRBJ2-7
v_call: TRBV7-2
cdr3_length: 14
d_call: -
clone_size: once
cdr3_nt: TGTGCCAGCAGCCCTGACAGGGGAGGGATAGAGCAGTACTTC
cdr3_aa: CASSPDRGGIEQYF

j_call: TRBJ1-2
v_call: TRBV27
cdr3_length: 15
d_call: TRBD1
clone_size: -
cdr3_nt: TGTGCCAGCAGCCCTCAGGGACAGGGCCCTTATGGCTACACCTTC
cdr3_aa: CASSPQGQGPYGYTF

j_call: TRBJ2-2
v_call: TRBV25-1
cdr3_length: 16
d_call: -
clone_size: many
cdr3_nt: TGTGCCAGCAGTGTACTGGCGGGACGGACCACCGGGGAGCTGTTTTTT
cdr3_aa: CASSVLAGRTTGELFF

j_call: TRBJ1-1
v_call: TRBV2
cdr3_length: 14
d_call: -
clone_size: -
cdr3_nt: TGTGCCAGCAGTGAGTCGGGGGGACACACTGAAGCTTTCTTT
cdr3_aa: CASSESGGHTEAFF

j_call: TRBJ2-1
v_call: TRBV2
cdr3_length: 13
d_call: -
clone_size: -
cdr3_nt: TGTGCCAGCAGGATTGGGGCCCCGCTTGGGCAGTTCTTC
cdr3_aa: CASRIGAPLGQFF

j_call: TRBJ1-2
v_call: TRBV19
cdr3_length: 14
d_call: TRBD1
clone_size: many
cdr3_nt: TGTGCCAGTAGTATCTCGGGACAGCTACGTGGCTACACCTTC
cdr3_aa: CASSISGQLRGYTF

j_call: TRBJ1-1
v_call: TRBV5-1
cdr3_length: 13
d_call: -
clone_size: -
cdr3_nt: TGCGCCAGCAGCTTGGTAGGACAAAACGAAGCTTTCTTT
cdr3_aa: CASSLVGQNEAFF

j_call: TRBJ1-3
v_call: TRBV2
cdr3_length: 19
d_call: TRBD1
clone_size: -
cdr3_nt: TGTGCCAGCAGTGAAAGGGACAGGTTCGATCCGAGCTCTGGAAACACCATATATTTT
cdr3_aa: CASSERDRFDPSSGNTIYF

j_call: TRBJ2-2
v_call: TRBV19
cdr3_length: 16
d_call: TRBD1
clone_size: many
cdr3_nt: TGTGCCAGTAGTTCGAGGACAGGAGTAATCACCGGGGAGCTGTTTTTT
cdr3_aa: CASSSRTGVITGELFF

j_call: TRBJ1-3
v_call: TRBV10-3
cdr3_length: 15
d_call: -
clone_size: few
cdr3_nt: TGTGCCAGCAGGTTAGGGTTAGGGACTGGAAACACCATATATTTT
cdr3_aa: CASRLGLGTGNTIYF

j_call: TRBJ2-7
v_call: TRBV7-8
cdr3_length: 15
d_call: TRBD1
clone_size: -
cdr3_nt: TGTGCCAGCAGCGCTCCCGGGACAGGGCACTACGAGCAGTACTTC
cdr3_aa: CASSAPGTGHYEQYF

j_call: TRBJ1-2
v_call: TRBV10-3
cdr3_length: 17
d_call: -
clone_size: many
cdr3_nt: TGTGCCATCAAAGGAGGGCTTATCAGCCCGATTAACTATGGCTACACCTTC
cdr3_aa: CAIKGGLISPINYGYTF

j_call: TRBJ2-7
v_call: TRBV7-2
cdr3_length: 14
d_call: -
clone_size: many
cdr3_nt: TGTGCCAGCAGCTTAAGTCCAGCGATCTACGAGCAGTACTTC
cdr3_aa: CASSLSPAIYEQYF

j_call: TRBJ2-2
v_call: TRBV7-2
cdr3_length: 17
d_call: -
clone_size: -
cdr3_nt: TGTGCCAGCACCCTACGGAGAGGACATACGAACACCGGGGAGCTGTTTTTT
cdr3_aa: CASTLRRGHTNTGELFF

j_call: TRBJ2-2
v_call: TRBV2
cdr3_length: 12
d_call: -
clone_size: many
cdr3_nt: TGTGCCAGCAGGCGGGGTGTTGTGGAGCTGTTTTTT
cdr3_aa: CASRRGVVELFF

j_call: TRBJ1-1
v_call: TRBV20-1
cdr3_length: 12
d_call: -
clone_size: -
cdr3_nt: TGCAGTGCAAAACAGGGTTCCACTGAAGCTTTCTTT
cdr3_aa: CSAKQGSTEAFF

j_call: TRBJ2-7
v_call: TRBV2
cdr3_length: 13
d_call: TRBD2
clone_size: once
cdr3_nt: TGTGCCAGCAGGCGGGAGGCTTCCTACGAGCAGTACTTC
cdr3_aa: CASRREASYEQYF

j_call: TRBJ1-5
v_call: TRBV24-1
cdr3_length: 12
d_call: -
clone_size: -
cdr3_nt: TGTGCCACCAGTGAGCCCGGGCAGCCCCAGCATTTT
cdr3_aa: CATSEPGQPQHF

j_call: TRBJ2-2
v_call: TRBV10-3
cdr3_length: 15
d_call: -
clone_size: few
cdr3_nt: TGTGCCATCAGTGCACAGAGGGAGTGGGCCGGGGAGCTGTTTTTT
cdr3_aa: CAISAQREWAGELFF

j_call: TRBJ1-2
v_call: TRBV7-9
cdr3_length: 15
d_call: -
clone_size: -
cdr3_nt: TGTGCCAGCAGCTTGGTATCACAAGCTCACTATGGCTACACCTTC
cdr3_aa: CASSLVSQAHYGYTF

j_call: TRBJ2-2
v_call: TRBV7-6
cdr3_length: 16
d_call: -
clone_size: once
cdr3_nt: TGTGCCAGCAGCTTGGCCTCTTTCCGTGGCACCGGGGAGCTGTTTTTT
cdr3_aa: CASSLASFRGTGELFF

j_call: TRBJ1-2
v_call: TRBV5-1
cdr3_length: 13
d_call: -
clone_size: -
cdr3_nt: TGCGCCAGCAGCATCAGCACGGCGTATGGCTACACCTTC
cdr3_aa: CASSISTAYGYTF

j_call: TRBJ2-3
v_call: TRBV24-1
cdr3_length: 14
d_call: TRBD2
clone_size: -
cdr3_nt: TGTGCCACCAGTGGCCGACTAGCGGATGATACGCAGTATTTT
cdr3_aa: CATSGRLADDTQYF

j_call: TRBJ1-2
v_call: TRBV10-3
cdr3_length: 14
d_call: TRBD1
clone_size: -
cdr3_nt: TGTGCCATCAGTGAATCGGGACAGAGCTATGGCTACACCTTC
cdr3_aa: CAISESGQSYGYTF

j_call: TRBJ2-5
v_call: TRBV6-5
cdr3_length: 16
d_call: TRBD1
clone_size: -
cdr3_nt: TGTGCCAGCAGTTGGGACAGGGGGCAAGGTGAAGAGACCCAGTACTTC
cdr3_aa: CASSWDRGQGEETQYF

j_call: TRBJ1-1
v_call: TRBV7-9
cdr3_length: 12
d_call: -
clone_size: -
cdr3_nt: TGTGCCAGCAGCTTAGTGACCCTTGAAGCTTTCTTT
cdr3_aa: CASSLVTLEAFF

j_call: TRBJ1-1
v_call: TRBV25-1
cdr3_length: 12
d_call: -
clone_size: many
cdr3_nt: TGTGCCAGCAGTGAATCGCCCCCTGAAGCTTTCTTT
cdr3_aa: CASSESPPEAFF

j_call: TRBJ1-5
v_call: TRBV15
cdr3_length: 15
d_call: -
clone_size: many
cdr3_nt: TGTGCCACCAGCCAGAGGTCGGGTAGCAATCAGCCCCAGCATTTT
cdr3_aa: CATSQRSGSNQPQHF

j_call: TRBJ2-2
v_call: TRBV24-1
cdr3_length: 17
d_call: -
clone_size: -
cdr3_nt: TGTGCCACCAGTGATTTGAGGCGGTCAGTGGTCTCCGGGGAGCTGTTTTTT
cdr3_aa: CATSDLRRSVVSGELFF

j_call: TRBJ1-3
v_call: TRBV7-2
cdr3_length: 13
d_call: -
clone_size: many
cdr3_nt: TGTGCCAGCAGTTTCGGGTCTGGAAACACCATATATTTT
cdr3_aa: CASSFGSGNTIYF

j_call: TRBJ1-1
v_call: TRBV7-9
cdr3_length: 15
d_call: -
clone_size: few
cdr3_nt: TGTGCCAGCAGCCGACAGCTCAATCCGAACACTGAAGCTTTCTTT
cdr3_aa: CASSRQLNPNTEAFF

j_call: TRBJ1-6
v_call: TRBV10-3
cdr3_length: 14
d_call: TRBD1
clone_size: -
cdr3_nt: TGTGCCATCAGAACGGACAGGGATAATTCACCCCTCCACTTT
cdr3_aa: CAIRTDRDNSPLHF

j_call: TRBJ1-1
v_call: TRBV5-1
cdr3_length: 12
d_call: -
clone_size: -
cdr3_nt: TGCGCCAGCAGCTCCCCGACCGCTGAAGCTTTCTTT
cdr3_aa: CASSSPTAEAFF

j_call: TRBJ2-5
v_call: TRBV7-6
cdr3_length: 14
d_call: -
clone_size: few
cdr3_nt: TGTGCCAGCAGCTTACCGGGAGCTAAAGAGACCCAGTACTTC
cdr3_aa: CASSLPGAKETQYF

j_call: TRBJ1-1
v_call: TRBV20-1
cdr3_length: 14
d_call: -
clone_size: -
cdr3_nt: TGCAGTGCTAGAGGGGGCAACATGAACACTGAAGCTTTCTTT
cdr3_aa: CSARGGNMNTEAFF

j_call: TRBJ2-5
v_call: TRBV25-1
cdr3_length: 14
d_call: TRBD2
clone_size: -
cdr3_nt: TGTGCTAGGCGGACTAGCGGATACCAAGAGACCCAGTACTTC
cdr3_aa: CARRTSGYQETQYF

j_call: TRBJ2-5
v_call: TRBV29-1
cdr3_length: 12
d_call: TRBD2
clone_size: -
cdr3_nt: TGCAGCTTAGGGCGGGGGGACGAGACCCAGTACTTC
cdr3_aa: CSLGRGDETQYF

j_call: TRBJ1-5
v_call: TRBV2
cdr3_length: 12
d_call: -
clone_size: many
cdr3_nt: TGTGCCAGCAGTGAGTCGGGCCAGCCCCAGCATTTT
cdr3_aa: CASSESGQPQHF

j_call: TRBJ1-5
v_call: TRBV24-1
cdr3_length: 14
d_call: -
clone_size: many
cdr3_nt: TGTGCCACCAGTGATTACGGGGAGAGGCAGCCCCAGCATTTT
cdr3_aa: CATSDYGERQPQHF

j_call: TRBJ1-1
v_call: TRBV7-2
cdr3_length: 15
d_call: -
clone_size: -
cdr3_nt: TGTGCCAGCAGCCAAGAGGCGAGGATGAGCACTGAAGCTTTCTTT
cdr3_aa: CASSQEARMSTEAFF

j_call: TRBJ2-7
v_call: TRBV11-2
cdr3_length: 13
d_call: -
clone_size: few
cdr3_nt: TGTGCCAGCAGCATTAGGAATCCCTACGAGCAGTACTTC
cdr3_aa: CASSIRNPYEQYF